These 31 T cell receptor beta chains came from one sample sequenced in a study of T cell clones after liver transplantation. TCRdb keeps only in-frame clones here, not all; method: immunoSEQ multiplex PCR. The sample carries around 60,000 clones, about 64% recorded once. Sequencing used CD4+ T cells from blood, obtained before liver transplant. The receptors stem from a human donor who received a liver transplant.

V gene TRBV18 combines with J gene TRBJ2-7; a possible D gene is TRBD1 (5 bases). CDR3 length: 14 amino acids. Germline V gene data show CDR1 as KGHSH and CDR2 as LQKENI. Trimming pared 3 bases from V and 2 bases from J, leaving 11 bases between. The CDR3 sequence: CASSPNLDTYEQYF. CDR3 in DNA: TGTGCCAGCTCACCGAACCTGGACACCTACGAGCAGTACTTC.

V gene TRBV19 combines with J gene TRBJ1-1; 11 bases align to TRBD1. The germline CDR1 and CDR2 sequences are LNHDA and SQIVND (reference sequence). Trimming cost V 5 bases and J 1 base; bases outside gene matches: 3. The CDR3 has 15 amino acids. DNA for the CDR3: TGTGCCAGTAGTGCCGGACAGGGGGCGAACACTGAAGCTTTCTTT. Translating gives CASSAGQGANTEAFF.

The chain joins TRBV7-6 to TRBJ2-4, with 12 bases aligning to TRBD1. Germline CDR1 reads SGHVS; CDR2 reads FNYEAQ. The junction had 7 bases not matched to a gene; V was cut back by 9 bases and J by 1 base. The CDR3 extends over 16 amino acids. This CDR3 is CASFQGQGAAKNIQYF. The DNA of the CDR3 is TGTGCCAGTTTCCAGGGACAGGGGGCTGCCAAAAACATTCAGTACTTC.

The chain uses TRBV11-2 and TRBJ2-1, with a tentative D call TRBD2 (6 bases). Germline CDR1 reads SGHAT; CDR2 reads FQNNGV. V was pared by 0 bases and J by 0 bases, with 9 bases between. The CDR3 extends over 16 amino acids. The CDR3 region is CASSLDSGSSYNEQFF. DNA of the CDR3: TGTGCCAGCAGCTTAGATAGCGGTAGCTCCTACAATGAGCAGTTCTTC.

The chain is built from TRBV9 and TRBJ2-5; 7 positions agree with TRBD2. V lost 1 base to trimming and J lost 0 bases; unmatched junction nucleotides: 6. The CDR3 consists of 16 residues. From germline, CDR1 is SGDLS and CDR2 YYNGEE. The CDR3 spells CASSVRVGGNQETQYF. CDR3 in DNA: TGTGCCAGCAGCGTAAGGGTGGGAGGGAACCAAGAGACCCAGTACTTC. Drawing the rest from reference TRBV9 and TRBJ2-5, the complete variable domain is DSGVTQTPKHLITATGQRVTLRCSPRSGDLSVYWYQQSLDQGLQFLIQYYNGEERAKGNILERFSAQQFPDLHSELNLSSLELGDSALYFCASSVRVGGNQETQYFGPGTRLLVL.

The chain carries TRBV7-6 and TRBJ1-2, with D maybe TRBD1 (5 bases). Trimming cost V 0 bases and J 1 base, with 6 bases left between them. Germline lookup yields CDR1 SGHVS and CDR2 FNYEAQ. This CDR3 contains 14 residues. Here the CDR3 reads CASSLAGGNYGYTF. Here the CDR3 DNA reads TGTGCCAGCAGCTTAGCGGGGGGTAACTATGGCTACACCTTC.

The chain recombines TRBV5-6 with TRBJ2-2; possibly TRBD1 for D (5 bases). V was shortened by 5 bases and J by 5 bases, with 10 bases between the two germline ends. Germline assignment: CDR1 SGHDT and CDR2 YYEEEE. CDR3 length: 13 residues. The CDR3 spells CASRGRRTGELFF. In DNA form, the CDR3 reads TGTGCCAGCAGGGGGCGACGGACCGGGGAGCTGTTTTTT.

V usage is TRBV28 and J usage is TRBJ1-3; D may be TRBD1 (5 bases). Trimming shortened V by 5 bases and J by 0 bases, and 11 bases separated the two germline ends. Per germline, CDR1 MDHEN and CDR2 SYDVKM. The CDR3 length is 15 residues. The CDR3 spells CASSPRVGSGNTIYF. The CDR3, as DNA: TGTGCCAGCAGTCCCAGGGTCGGCTCTGGAAACACCATATATTTT.

This clone was detected a few times. The same CDR3 can be traced to other DNA sequences in this sample. The chain links TRBV2 to TRBJ2-3; tentative D call: TRBD1 (6 bases). The CDR3 runs to 15 residues. Trimming took 6 bases from V and 1 from J, leaving 14 bases between them. Germline CDR1 reads SNHLY; CDR2 reads FYNNEI. CDR3 nucleotides: TGTGCCAGCAGAGGTGGATCAGGGGGCACAGATACGCAGTATTTT. Its protein product is CASRGGSGGTDTQYF.

CDR3 loop: CATGGSSGANVLTF. CDR3 bases: TGTGCCACCGGGGGAAGTTCTGGGGCCAACGTCCTGACTTTC. This chain links TRBV7-8 with TRBJ2-6; weak D call: TRBD2 (6 bases). Trimming took 10 bases from V and 1 from J, leaving 11 bases between them. The length of the CDR3 is 14 residues. Per germline, CDR1 SGHVS and CDR2 FQNEAQ.

This clone appeared a few times. V and J are TRBV7-2 and TRBJ2-1; 12 bases map to TRBD2. J was trimmed by 8 bases and V by 8 bases; bases with no gene match: 4. Per germline, CDR1 SGHTA and CDR2 FQGNSA. The length of the CDR3 is 13 residues. CDR3 protein: CASGRLAGDEQFF. In nucleotides, the CDR3 is TGTGCCAGCGGAAGACTAGCGGGGGATGAGCAGTTCTTC.

The chain combines TRBV7-2 with TRBJ1-2; D possibly corresponds to TRBD1 (6 bases). Deletions cut 5 bases from V and 1 base from J, with 14 bases between. The CDR3 is made up of 15 amino acids. The germline V gene encodes CDR1 SGHTA and CDR2 FQGNSA. The CDR3: CASSSRQDNNYGYTF. In DNA, the CDR3 is TGTGCCAGCAGCAGCCGACAGGATAATAACTATGGCTACACCTTC.

The V and J genes are TRBV5-1 and TRBJ1-3; D is unclear. Per the germline V gene, CDR1 is SGHRS and CDR2 is YFSETQ. The CDR3 loop spans 14 amino acids. The germline V and J ends were trimmed by 4 bases and 1 base, with 9 bases remaining between them. CDR3 region: CASSVTYSGNTIYF. CDR3 DNA: TGCGCCAGCAGCGTGACTTATTCTGGAAACACCATATATTTT.

DNA for the CDR3: TGCGCCAGCAGAGTGGACAGGGGAGATGAGCAGTTCTTC. As protein: CASRVDRGDEQFF. The J gene is TRBJ2-1, the V gene TRBV5-1, with TRBD1 matching over 9 bases. Germline V gene data show CDR1 as SGHRS and CDR2 as YFSETQ. Losses at the gene ends were 5 bases for V and 8 bases for J; bases not matched to a gene: 5. This CDR3 contains 13 residues.

This clone was observed a handful of times. The rearrangement uses TRBV4-2 and TRBJ1-1; no firm D call. V was shortened by 0 bases and J by 4 bases, with 6 bases between the two germline ends. The CDR3 has 13 amino acids. Germline-derived CDR1 and CDR2 are LGHNA and YNFKEQ. CDR3 sequence reads: CASSQERGTEAFF. The DNA of the CDR3 is TGTGCCAGCAGCCAAGAACGGGGCACTGAAGCTTTCTTT.

This clone was seen a single time. V and J are TRBV5-5 and TRBJ1-5; 12 nucleotides align to TRBD1. This CDR3 is 15 amino acids long. With 4 bases clipped from V and 5 bases from J, the junction kept 4 bases outside the gene matches. Germline CDR1 and CDR2: SGHKS and YYEKEE (reference sequence). The CDR3 DNA reads as TGTGCCAGCAGCCCCGGGACAGGGGGCGATCAGCCCCAGCATTTT. Translation gives CASSPGTGGDQPQHF.

The gene calls are TRBV5-4 and TRBJ2-5; D is perhaps TRBD2 (7 bases). The CDR3 length is 14 residues. Germline CDR1 is SGHNT and CDR2 is YYREEE (reference sequence). V was pared by 7 bases and J by 5 bases, with 18 bases between. DNA of the CDR3: TGTGCCAGCCAGGGAGGGGGATCTAGGGAGACCCAGTACTTC. Translated: CASQGGGSRETQYF.

The chain combines TRBV18 with TRBJ2-5; TRBD1 matches 7 bases. The CDR3 contains 13 residues. V shed 6 bases, J shed 0 bases, and the junction held 1 base outside the gene matches. Germline V gives CDR1 KGHSH, CDR2 LQKENI. The CDR3 DNA sequence: TGTGCCAGCTCCCAGGGGGACCAAGAGACCCAGTACTTC. Protein sequence: CASSQGDQETQYF.

The chain is built from TRBV2 and TRBJ1-3; TRBD1 matches 7 bases. The CDR3 has 16 amino acids. Germline trimming cut 1 base from V and 0 bases from J; bases unmatched to any gene: 3. From germline, CDR1 is SNHLY and CDR2 FYNNEI. The CDR3 DNA follows: TGTGCCAGCAGTGAAGAGGGACAGAGCTCTGGAAACACCATATATTTT. It specifies CASSEEGQSSGNTIYF. The full variable domain, with the rest looked up from reference TRBV2 and TRBJ1-3, is EPEVTQTPSHQVTQMGQEVILRCVPISNHLYFYWYRQILGQKVEFLVSFYNNEISEKSEIFDDQFSVERPDGSNFTLKIRSTKLEDSAMYFCASSEEGQSSGNTIYFGEGSWLTVV.

The chain uses TRBV30 and TRBJ1-5; no clear D. Looked up from germline, CDR1 is GTSNPN and CDR2 is SVGIG (reference sequence). V lost 0 bases and J 9 bases, leaving 12 bases between the germline ends. This CDR3 region has 13 residues. The chain's CDR3 is CAWSVSTEGPQHF. Here the CDR3 DNA reads TGTGCCTGGAGTGTATCTACGGAGGGGCCCCAGCATTTT.

The chain couples TRBV11-1 to TRBJ2-1, with D possibly being TRBD2 (6 bases). This CDR3 has 12 residues. V gave up 1 base and J gave up 9 bases, with 7 bases separating them. Looked up from germline, CDR1 is SGHAT and CDR2 is FQDESV (reference sequence). CDR3 DNA sequence: TGTGCCAGCAGCTTAGGACTAGTTGAGCAGTTCTTC. Translated, it gives CASSLGLVEQFF.

V is TRBV7-6 and J is TRBJ1-5; 7 bases match TRBD1. V shed 1 base, J shed 7 bases, and the junction held 13 bases outside the gene matches. This CDR3 is built from 17 residues. CDR1 is SGHVS, CDR2 FNYEAQ, per germline. The CDR3, as DNA: TGTGCCAGCAGCTTAGTAGGGGGCACAGGGGTCGGCCAGCCCCAGCATTTT. It yields the protein CASSLVGGTGVGQPQHF.

The chain is built from TRBV10-1 and TRBJ1-5; D not certain. This CDR3 region has 13 residues. Germline V gene sequence: CDR1 WNHNN, CDR2 SYGVQD (reference sequence). V shed 6 bases and J shed 5 bases, with 11 bases lying between them. Here the CDR3 DNA reads TGCGCCAGCAGCCTCGGGGAACATCAGCCCCAGCATTTT. It is translated as CASSLGEHQPQHF.

The CDR3, as DNA: TGTGCCAGCAGCCCCGACAGGGGATTCTACAATGAGCAGTTCTTC. As protein: CASSPDRGFYNEQFF. The rearrangement links TRBV11-2 to TRBJ2-1; 8 bases line up with TRBD1. CDR3 size: 15 residues. The germline gives CDR1 SGHAT, CDR2 FQNNGV. V was clipped by 5 bases and J by 3 bases; unmatched bases: 6.

The CDR3 nucleotides are TGTGCCAGCAGCTTGCAGGAGGGGATAGGTGAGCAGTTCTTC. This sequence encodes CASSLQEGIGEQFF. The chain couples TRBV11-2 to TRBJ2-1, with D perhaps TRBD2 (6 bases). V shed 3 bases and J shed 9 bases, with 15 bases lying between them. CDR1 and CDR2 (germline): SGHAT, FQNNGV. CDR3 length: 14 amino acids.

This chain connects TRBV4-1 to TRBJ2-7, with D possibly matching TRBD2 (5 bases). Germline V gene data show CDR1 as MGHRA and CDR2 as YSYEKL. With 0 bases removed from V and 6 bases from J, the gap between germline ends came to 12 bases. The CDR3 consists of 14 residues. The DNA of the CDR3 is TGCGCCAGCAGCCAAGATATGAGGGTGGGCGAGCAGTACTTC. Translating it yields CASSQDMRVGEQYF.

The chain recombines TRBV6-5 with TRBJ2-7; 10 positions agree with TRBD1. Germline loops: CDR1 MNHEY, CDR2 SVGAGI. There are 14 residues in the CDR3. With 4 bases clipped from V and 3 bases from J, the junction kept 3 bases outside the gene matches. The CDR3 DNA is TGTGCCAGCAGTTCTTGGGACAGGGGCTACGAGCAGTACTTC. The encoded protein is CASSSWDRGYEQYF.

The chain combines TRBV6-1 with TRBJ2-1; a weak D match, TRBD1 (6 bases). The ends were cut back, 3 bases at V and 4 bases at J, with 13 bases in the middle. CDR1 MNHNS and CDR2 SASEGT come from the germline V gene. The CDR3 length is 15 residues. The CDR3, as DNA: TGTGCCAGCAGTGAGTCCACAGGGATATACAATGAGCAGTTCTTC. As protein: CASSESTGIYNEQFF.

The chain employs TRBV9 and TRBJ1-3; TRBD1 matches 7 bases. The CDR3 contains 15 residues. After removal of 3 bases from V and 1 base from J, the junction contained 4 bases not matched to a gene. CDR1 SGDLS and CDR2 YYNGEE come from the germline V gene. CDR3 in amino acids: CASSGTGASGNTIYF. As DNA, the CDR3 is TGTGCCAGCAGCGGAACAGGGGCATCTGGAAACACCATATATTTT.

This clone was found once. J is TRBJ2-5 and V is TRBV23-1; 10 bases fit TRBD1. TRBV23-1 is recorded as an ORF, its role being uncertain. CDR3 length: 18 residues. The J segment lost 9 bases and the V segment lost 3 bases, leaving 19 bases of the junction unmatched. The CDR3 sequence: CASSHQTPDRGLCSAQYF. The CDR3 bases are TGCGCCAGCAGTCACCAAACCCCAGACAGGGGGCTGTGTTCGGCCCAGTACTTC.

J is TRBJ1-6 and V is TRBV28, with D possibly matching TRBD1 (6 bases). The V gene's germline CDR1 is MDHEN and CDR2 SYDVKM. CDR3 length: 17 residues. Trimming took off 5 bases at V and 0 bases at J, with 14 bases between the two ends. The CDR3 sequence: CASSPRGASSYNSPLHF. CDR3 nucleotides: TGTGCCAGCAGTCCCCGGGGGGCCAGCTCCTATAATTCACCCCTCCACTTT.